The rows below give T cell receptor beta chains drawn from one sample of a study of blood T cell repertoires in COVID-19. Using immunoSEQ multiplex PCR, the repertoire was profiled, and TCRdb retains in-frame clones only, with some absent. Of more than 95,000 clones in the sample, approximately 85% were seen once. The sequencing sample was made of peripheral blood. Receptors were obtained from a woman aged 80 or over with COVID-19, enrolled during active disease. Both conserved end residues are part of each CDR3. A D gene is named only where the DNA matches it firmly. Rows give clone size only sometimes, using once, few, many, or a class for an expanded clone.

v_call	clone_size	j_call	cdr3_length	d_call	cdr3_nt	cdr3_aa
TRBV18	.	TRBJ1-4	15	TRBD1	TGTGCCAGCTCACCACCGGGGACAGGCGGAGGAAAACTGTTTTTT	CASSPPGTGGGKLFF
TRBV15	.	TRBJ1-1	13	.	TGTGCCACCAGCAACCAACGGTACACTGAAGCTTTCTTT	CATSNQRYTEAFF
TRBV2	.	TRBJ2-2	15	.	TGTGCCAGCAGTGAAGTCCGCGGAGGGTCCGGGGAGCTGTTTTTT	CASSEVRGGSGELFF
TRBV7-2	.	TRBJ1-5	13	.	TGTGCCAGCAGCTTAGCGGCCGAACAGCCCCAGCATTTT	CASSLAAEQPQHF
TRBV7-2	.	TRBJ1-5	17	TRBD1	TGTGCCAGCAGCCTGGGCGGGGCAGGGGGTCTCAATCAGCCCCAGCATTTT	CASSLGGAGGLNQPQHF
TRBV4-3	.	TRBJ1-2	14	.	TGCGCCAGCAGCCAAGATGGGGGGTCGAGTGGCTACACCTTC	CASSQDGGSSGYTF
TRBV2	.	TRBJ2-1	14	TRBD2	TGTGCCAGCACCCGGAGGGAGGGCGGGTTTAATCAGTTCTTC	CASTRREGGFNQFF
TRBV18	.	TRBJ1-5	17	.	TGTGCCAGCTCACCGACACAGGCAACCAGTAGCAATCAGCCCCAGCATTTT	CASSPTQATSSNQPQHF
TRBV19	.	TRBJ2-1	20	TRBD2	TGTGCCAGTAGTATACGGACGGGACTAGCGGGAGCGGTAAACCCGAATGAGCAGTTCTTC	CASSIRTGLAGAVNPNEQFF
TRBV2	.	TRBJ2-5	14	TRBD1	TGTGCCAGCAGTGGGGACAGGGCAAGGGAGACCCAGTACTTC	CASSGDRARETQYF
TRBV7-2	.	TRBJ1-2	12	.	TGTGCCAGCAGCCGACAGGACTATGGCTACACCTTC	CASSRQDYGYTF
TRBV7-2	.	TRBJ2-7	16	.	TGTGCCAGCAGCTTAAGGGCGGTAGCGGTCTCCTACGAGCAGTACTTC	CASSLRAVAVSYEQYF
TRBV7-2	.	TRBJ2-6	15	.	TGTGCCAGCAGCTTTTATCTCTCTGGGGCCAACGTCCTGACTTTC	CASSFYLSGANVLTF
TRBV11-2	once	TRBJ2-1	15	TRBD2	TGTGCCAGCAGTGGACTAGCTCGGTCCTACAATGAGCAGTTCTTC	CASSGLARSYNEQFF
TRBV18	.	TRBJ2-5	14	TRBD1	TGTGCCAGCTCACCAGGACAGGGAGGAGAGACCCAGTACTTC	CASSPGQGGETQYF
TRBV7-3	once	TRBJ2-1	13	.	TGTGCCAGCAGCTTAACGTGGCGGAATGAGCAGTTCTTC	CASSLTWRNEQFF
TRBV21-1	.	TRBJ2-1	18	.	TGTGCCAGCAGCATAGAACAGCCCAACCTGAGCTCCTACAATGAGCAGTTCTTC	CASSIEQPNLSSYNEQFF
TRBV9	.	TRBJ1-2	13	.	TGTGCCAGCAGCCCGTCGGAGGGGTATGGCTACACCTTC	CASSPSEGYGYTF
TRBV7-3	.	TRBJ2-5	15	TRBD2	TGTGCCAGCAGCTTAACAGGGGACTATTGGGAGACCCAGTACTTC	CASSLTGDYWETQYF
TRBV28	.	TRBJ2-4	12	TRBD2	TGTGCCAGCAGTCGTAGCGGGAGTGTTCAGTACTTC	CASSRSGSVQYF
TRBV10-2	.	TRBJ2-7	12	.	TGCGCCAGCAATACAGGGATCGGGGAGCAGTACTTC	CASNTGIGEQYF
TRBV9	.	TRBJ2-1	16	.	TGTGCCAGCAGCGCCCCCGGAGTAGGAGCTTACAATGAGCAGTTCTTC	CASSAPGVGAYNEQFF
TRBV19	.	TRBJ2-1	18	.	TGTGCCAGTAGTATACTCCTTGCAAGCGGCGGAACCTACAATGAGCAGTTCTTC	CASSILLASGGTYNEQFF
TRBV9	.	TRBJ2-3	14	.	TGTGCCAGCAGCGTAGAATGGTACGGAGATACGCAGTATTTT	CASSVEWYGDTQYF
TRBV19	once	TRBJ2-2	17	TRBD2	TGTGCCAGTAGTATTACTAGCGGGAGGGCTACTGGCGGGGAGCTGTTTTTT	CASSITSGRATGGELFF
TRBV3-1/TRBV3-2	.	TRBJ2-7	15	.	TGTGCCAGCAGCCAAGTATTCCAGGGCGGCTACGAGCAGTACTTC	CASSQVFQGGYEQYF
TRBV20-1	.	TRBJ2-7	17	TRBD2	TGCAGTGCTAGTACCAAGCGTCAAGCGGGAGGGCCCTACGAGCAGTACTTC	CSASTKRQAGGPYEQYF
TRBV6-1	once	TRBJ2-1	13	.	TGTGCCAGCAGTGAGCTCCACAACAATGAGCAGTTCTTC	CASSELHNNEQFF
TRBV20-1	.	TRBJ2-7	11	.	TGCAGTGCTAGAGACACCTACGAGCAGTACTTC	CSARDTYEQYF
TRBV29-1	once	TRBJ1-4	13	TRBD1	TGCAGCGCTTGGACAGGGGGAGGGGAAAAACTGTTTTTT	CSAWTGGGEKLFF
TRBV11-3	.	TRBJ2-3	15	.	TGTGCCAGCAGCTTAGGGGGCGAGCGCACAGATACGCAGTATTTT	CASSLGGERTDTQYF
TRBV12-3/TRBV12-4	few	TRBJ1-1	13	.	TGTGCCAGCAGTTTGCGGGACCTGTGGCAGGCTTTCTTT	CASSLRDLWQAFF
TRBV4-2	.	TRBJ2-1	15	.	TGTGCCAGCAGCCAAGACCTCGGACTCCACAATGAGCAGTTCTTC	CASSQDLGLHNEQFF
TRBV7-6	few	TRBJ1-6	15	TRBD1	TGTGCCAGCAGCTTAGGTTTCAGGGGGAATTCACCCCTCCACTTT	CASSLGFRGNSPLHF
TRBV3-1/TRBV3-2	few	TRBJ1-1	14	.	TGTGCCAGCATCCCGAAGGGGGAAGGCACTGAAGCTTTCTTT	CASIPKGEGTEAFF
TRBV5-4	.	TRBJ2-2	17	.	TGTGCCAGCAGCTTGCAATCAGGGCTTGTAAACACCGGGGAGCTGTTTTTT	CASSLQSGLVNTGELFF
TRBV7-9	.	TRBJ1-2	12	.	TGTGCCAGCAGCTTAGATTGGGCGGGCTACACCTTC	CASSLDWAGYTF
TRBV19	.	TRBJ1-3	15	.	TGTGCCAGTGAGACAGTCCTGGCCTCTGGAAACACCATATATTTT	CASETVLASGNTIYF
TRBV7-9	.	TRBJ1-4	13	.	TGTGCCAGCAGCCTTGACGGGAATGAAAAACTGTTTTTT	CASSLDGNEKLFF
TRBV15	.	TRBJ2-1	14	.	TGTGCCACCAGCAGTTGGACTCTCGCGGGTGAGCAGTTCTTC	CATSSWTLAGEQFF
TRBV11-2	.	TRBJ1-1	13	.	TGTGCCAGCAGCCTTCAGGTACCCACTGAAGCTTTCTTT	CASSLQVPTEAFF
TRBV3-1/TRBV3-2	.	TRBJ2-7	13	.	TGTGCCAGCGGGGGGACTGGTTCCTACGAGCAGTACTTC	CASGGTGSYEQYF
TRBV6-6	.	TRBJ1-2	13	.	TGTGCCAGCAGCACAACAGGTCCTAGGGGCTACACCTTC	CASSTTGPRGYTF
TRBV19	.	TRBJ2-3	17	.	TGTGCCAGTAGTATCTCAAGGACAGCCCTTAGCACAGATACGCAGTATTTT	CASSISRTALSTDTQYF
TRBV12-3/TRBV12-4	.	TRBJ1-2	11	.	TGTGCCAGCAGTTCGGCAGGGGGCTACACCTTC	CASSSAGGYTF
TRBV5-1	.	TRBJ2-5	14	.	TGCGCCAGCAGCCCAAGCAGAGGGCAAGAGACCCAGTACTTC	CASSPSRGQETQYF
TRBV15	.	TRBJ2-5	12	.	TGTGCCACCAGCAGAGATTATGAGACCCAGTACTTC	CATSRDYETQYF
TRBV9	.	TRBJ1-1	14	.	TGTGCCAGCAGCGTAGTGGACAGGAACACTGAAGCTTTCTTT	CASSVVDRNTEAFF
TRBV2	.	TRBJ2-1	16	TRBD2	TGTGCCAGCAGTGAGCAGACTAGCGGGATCGGGAATGAGCAGTTCTTC	CASSEQTSGIGNEQFF
TRBV9	.	TRBJ2-1	16	TRBD2	TGTGCCAGCAGCACTAGCGGGAGCCTCTCCTACAATGAGCAGTTCTTC	CASSTSGSLSYNEQFF
TRBV28	.	TRBJ2-5	14	.	TGTGCCAGCAGTCCAAGACAGGACCAAGAGACCCAGTACTTC	CASSPRQDQETQYF
TRBV18	.	TRBJ1-1	17	.	TGTGCCAGCTCACCGGGACTGAACGGGCGATTGAACACTGAAGCTTTCTTT	CASSPGLNGRLNTEAFF
TRBV6-6	.	TRBJ2-7	12	.	TGTGCCAGCAGTTACTCAGGGGACGAGCAGTACTTC	CASSYSGDEQYF
TRBV3-1/TRBV3-2	.	TRBJ1-6	14	TRBD1	TGTGCCAGCAGCGTGCAGGGGGGAGGTTCACCCCTCCACTTT	CASSVQGGGSPLHF
TRBV14	once	TRBJ2-3	12	.	TGTGCCAGCAGCCAAGAAGGGGGTACGCAGTATTTT	CASSQEGGTQYF
TRBV19	.	TRBJ2-1	17	TRBD1	TGTGCCAGTAGTAGACACTCAGACAGGGGCTCCTACAATGAGCAGTTCTTC	CASSRHSDRGSYNEQFF